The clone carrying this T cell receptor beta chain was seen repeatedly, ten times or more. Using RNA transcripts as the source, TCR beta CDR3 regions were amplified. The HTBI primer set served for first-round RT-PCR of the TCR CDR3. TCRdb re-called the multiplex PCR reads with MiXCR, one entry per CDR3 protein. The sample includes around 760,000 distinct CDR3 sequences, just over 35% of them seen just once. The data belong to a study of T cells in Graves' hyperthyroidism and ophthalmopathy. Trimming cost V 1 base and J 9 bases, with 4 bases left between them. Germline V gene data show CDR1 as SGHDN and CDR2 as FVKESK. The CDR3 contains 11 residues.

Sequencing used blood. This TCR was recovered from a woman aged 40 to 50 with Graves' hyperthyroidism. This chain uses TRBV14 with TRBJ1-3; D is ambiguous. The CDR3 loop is CASSQAITIYF. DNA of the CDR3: TGTGCCAGCAGCCAAGCAATCACCATATATTTT.